These 2 T cell receptor beta chains were sequenced from one sample in a study of T cell responses to AZD1222 COVID-19 vaccine. Repertoires were generated with immunoSEQ multiplex PCR, while TCRdb's copy carries only in-frame clones and drops some. The data contain roughly 60,000 clones, more than 65% of them singletons. The material was peripheral blood, obtained on day 0 of AZD1222 vaccination. These receptors were obtained from an adult in good health.

The V call is TRBV3-1 (or the pseudogene TRBV3-2), the J call TRBJ1-5; D possibly corresponds to TRBD1 (5 bases). The CDR3 sequence is 14 residues long. Germline V gene lookup returns CDR1 LGHDT and CDR2 YNNKEL (reference sequence). V was trimmed by 6 bases and J by 7 bases, leaving 16 bases between them. This CDR3 is CASSQWGRAQPQHF. CDR3 DNA: TGTGCCAGCAGTCAATGGGGGAGGGCACAGCCCCAGCATTTT.

The rearrangement uses TRBV24-1 and TRBJ1-1, with a possible D match to TRBD1 (5 bases). The CDR3 sequence is 14 residues long. Germline V CDR1 and CDR2: KGHDR, SFDVKD. Trimming removed 4 bases at V and 1 base at J, with 9 bases between. CDR3 DNA sequence: TGTGCCACCAGTGAGGGGGTGGGGAACACTGAAGCTTTCTTT. The encoded protein is CATSEGVGNTEAFF.